The 8 T cell receptor beta chains listed next were all sequenced from one sample in a study of shared clonotypes between healthy human individuals. Only CD45RO-negative cells positively selected for CCR7 counted as naive CD8 cells, so terminally differentiated effector memory CD45RA+ cells were excluded. Clones were read by immunoSEQ multiplex PCR, and TCRdb kept only the in-frame ones, dropping some. This sample has about 2.1 million clones, with over 85% found just once. The sample taken for sequencing was naive CD8+ T cells from PBMCs. Receptors were obtained from a man aged 18 to 29 in good health. Some clones in this sample may be carry-over from other donors' samples.

This clone was recorded only once. This CDR3 is CASSFNPPGKSSYEQYF. As DNA, the CDR3 is TGTGCCAGTTCCTTTAACCCCCCGGGGAAGAGCTCCTACGAGCAGTACTTC. The chain is built from TRBV19 and TRBJ2-7; TRBD2 is a possible D gene (5 bases). The CDR3 length is 17 residues. V was trimmed by 8 bases and J by 0 bases, leaving 23 bases between them. From germline, CDR1 is LNHDA and CDR2 SQIVND (reference sequence).

V and J are TRBV6-5 and TRBJ2-5, with 11 bases lining up with TRBD2. Germline loops: CDR1 MNHEY, CDR2 SVGAGI. This CDR3 has 15 residues. The trim removed 6 bases at V and 5 bases at J, leaving 8 bases unmatched. Here the CDR3 reads CASSTSGSGAETQYF. The DNA of the CDR3 is TGTGCCAGCAGCACTAGCGGGAGTGGGGCGGAGACCCAGTACTTC.

In its sample, this clone was seen once. Other DNA sequences of this sample code for an identical CDR3. The CDR3 nucleotides are TGTGCCAGCAGTTTAGGACAGGGGATTCAGCCCCAGCATTTT. As protein: CASSLGQGIQPQHF. The J gene is TRBJ1-5, the V gene TRBV28, with 9 positions matching TRBD1. CDR1 and CDR2 from the germline V gene are MDHEN and SYDVKM. The ends lost 2 bases at V and 6 bases at J; junction bases unmatched: 2. This CDR3 has 14 residues.

This chain links TRBV11-3 with TRBJ2-2; tentative D call: TRBD1 (6 bases). Trimming cost V 2 bases and J 1 base, with 14 bases left between them. The CDR3 is 17 amino acids. Germline V gene data show CDR1 as SGHNT and CDR2 as YENEEA. The CDR3 reads CASSLMGAGRNTGELFF. CDR3 DNA sequence: TGTGCCAGCAGCTTAATGGGGGCCGGCAGGAACACCGGGGAGCTGTTTTTT.

About this clone itself: Other nucleotide sequences in the sample specify the same CDR3. The CDR3 region is CASSSQNTEAFF. CDR3 nucleotide sequence: TGTGCCAGCAGCTCACAGAACACTGAAGCTTTCTTT. This chain uses TRBV13 with TRBJ1-1, with unresolved D. CDR1 and CDR2 (germline): PRHDT, FYEKMQ (reference sequence). This CDR3 is 12 amino acids long. The V and J ends lost 4 bases and 1 base respectively, with 4 bases between them.

J is TRBJ1-5 and V is TRBV19; the D is unclear. Germline V gives CDR1 LNHDA, CDR2 SQIVND (reference sequence). Trimming stripped 4 bases from V and 0 bases from J, with 13 bases between. The CDR3 has 16 amino acids. CDR3 protein: CASSRQMSYSNQPQHF. The CDR3 DNA follows: TGTGCCAGTAGTAGGCAGATGTCTTATAGCAATCAGCCCCAGCATTTT.

The V and J genes are TRBV5-6 and TRBJ1-2, with unresolved D. The CDR3 runs to 15 residues. The V gene's germline CDR1 is SGHDT and CDR2 YYEEEE. Trimming cost V 0 bases and J 4 bases, with 13 bases left between them. CDR3 loop: CASSLAPGPSYGYTF. The CDR3 DNA sequence: TGTGCCAGCAGCTTGGCGCCAGGACCCTCCTATGGCTACACCTTC.

The V gene is TRBV10-3, the J gene TRBJ2-7, with D perhaps matching TRBD1 (6 bases). Between the trimmed V and J ends, which lost 7 bases and 5 bases, there was a span of 15 bases. The germline V gene has CDR1 ENHRY and CDR2 SYGVKD. The CDR3 is 13 amino acids. CDR3 loop: CAITRDMRDEQYF. CDR3 in DNA: TGTGCCATCACCCGGGACATGAGGGACGAGCAGTACTTC.